This passage covers 27 T cell receptor beta chains from one sample sequenced in a study of T cell clones after liver transplantation. Generated by immunoSEQ multiplex PCR, the TCRdb table keeps only in-frame clones and is missing some. The table records approximately 25,000 clones, 55% to 70% of them present only once. The sequences come from CD4+ T cells from blood, collected before liver transplant. These receptors were taken from a human donor who received a liver transplant.

CDR3 bases: TGTGCCAGTAGTATTGGGGTAGCGGGGGGCCTCAAAAACATTCAGTACTTC. Amino acids: CASSIGVAGGLKNIQYF. This chain links TRBV19 with TRBJ2-4; 10 bases match TRBD2. Trimming removed 3 bases from V and 3 bases from J; junction bases left unmatched: 8. This CDR3 contains 17 residues. Germline CDR1 and CDR2: LNHDA and SQIVND (reference sequence).

V and J are TRBV5-3 and TRBJ2-7, with 12 bases lining up with TRBD2. TRBV5-3 is an ORF for which the function is uncertain. This CDR3 contains 17 residues. V gave up 0 bases and J gave up 3 bases; unmatched junction bases: 7. The CDR3 DNA follows: TGTGCCAGAAGCTTGGCGGCTAGCGGGAGGGATAACTACGAGCAGTACGTC. It codes for CARSLAASGRDNYEQYV.

The J gene is TRBJ2-7, the V gene TRBV27; D is perhaps TRBD1 (6 bases). This CDR3 region has 15 residues. Germline values: CDR1 MNHEY, CDR2 SMNVEV (reference sequence). Deletions cut 5 bases from V and 3 bases from J, with 17 bases between. CDR3 sequence reads: CASSPLSGAGYEQYF. The CDR3 nucleotides read TGTGCCAGCAGTCCCTTATCAGGGGCTGGCTACGAGCAGTACTTC.

This clone showed up just a few times. The chain couples TRBV6-4 to TRBJ1-2, with 9 bases lining up with TRBD1. This CDR3 is built from 13 residues. J was trimmed by 8 bases and V by 6 bases; bases with no gene match: 7. CDR1 and CDR2 from the germline V gene are MRHNA and SNTAGT. Here the CDR3 reads CASSAQGARGYTF. The DNA of the CDR3 is TGTGCCAGCAGCGCACAGGGGGCACGGGGCTACACCTTC.

The chain is built from TRBV10-3 and TRBJ1-1; D gene uncertain. Germline loops: CDR1 ENHRY, CDR2 SYGVKD. V lost 10 bases, J lost 5 bases, and 17 bases lay in between. This CDR3 contains 13 residues. The CDR3: CATHIGLGTEAFF. CDR3 DNA sequence: TGTGCCACCCATATCGGTCTGGGGACTGAAGCTTTCTTT.

The chain employs TRBV28 and TRBJ1-2; 7 nucleotides align to TRBD1. J lost 0 bases, V lost 6 bases, and 7 bases had no gene match. Looked up from germline, CDR1 is MDHEN and CDR2 is SYDVKM. The CDR3 extends over 15 amino acids. CDR3 nucleotide sequence: TGTGCCAGCAGCACCCCGGGGACAGCTAACTATGGCTACACCTTC. Protein product: CASSTPGTANYGYTF.

The chain couples TRBV6-1 to TRBJ2-7; no firm D call. The V end was cut by 6 bases, the J end by 0 bases, with 15 bases between. Germline V gives CDR1 MNHNS, CDR2 SASEGT. The CDR3 spans 15 residues. DNA for the CDR3: TGTGCCAGCAGCAAGAACAGCGACCCCTCCTACGAGCAGTACTTC. Its translation is CASSKNSDPSYEQYF.

The rearrangement links TRBV28 to TRBJ1-1; D perhaps matches TRBD1 (5 bases). CDR1 is MDHEN, CDR2 SYDVKM, per germline. The V end was cut by 7 bases, the J end by 0 bases, with 15 bases between. The CDR3 covers 15 residues. CDR3 amino acids: CASILGGGMNTEAFF. In DNA form, the CDR3 reads TGTGCCAGCATCTTGGGTGGGGGTATGAACACTGAAGCTTTCTTT.

This clone was picked up a small number of times. J is TRBJ1-1 and V is TRBV7-8; D not resolved. Germline-derived CDR1 and CDR2 are SGHVS and FQNEAQ. The CDR3 runs 15 residues. Trimming pared 0 bases from V and 3 bases from J, leaving 11 bases between. CDR3 sequence reads: CASSLALGSYTEAFF. In DNA form, the CDR3 reads TGTGCCAGCAGCTTAGCCTTGGGGAGTTACACTGAAGCTTTCTTT.

By share, this clone counts as medium-sized (0.01 to 0.1%). The rearrangement joins TRBV18 to TRBJ1-1, with D maybe TRBD1 (5 bases). V lost 1 base, J lost 3 bases, and 9 bases lay in between. CDR1 and CDR2 from the germline V gene are KGHSH and LQKENI. This CDR3 is built from 14 residues. CDR3 amino acids: CASSPLPGDTEAFF. As DNA, the CDR3 is TGTGCCAGCTCACCACTCCCGGGGGACACTGAAGCTTTCTTT.

This clone was seen only once. The CDR3 is CASSITSANTGELFF. The CDR3 DNA sequence: TGTGCCAGCAGTATAACAAGCGCGAACACCGGGGAGCTGTTTTTT. This sequence joins TRBV6-6 and TRBJ2-2; D is unclear. CDR3 length equals 15 residues. The V end lost 5 bases, the J end lost 0 bases, and 10 bases lay between the germline ends. The germline gives CDR1 MNHNY, CDR2 SVGAGI (reference sequence).

The rearrangement links TRBV5-1 to TRBJ2-1; D is uncertain. This CDR3 is built from 15 residues. Germline V CDR1 and CDR2: SGHRS, YFSETQ. The V gene lost 0 bases and the J gene lost 5 bases, with 12 bases spanning the gap. CDR3 DNA: TGCGCCAGCAGCTTGGCCACGACAAGAAACAATGAGCAGTTCTTC. Translated: CASSLATTRNNEQFF.

This chain links TRBV27 with TRBJ2-7, with TRBD2 identical over 15 bases. The CDR3 extends over 15 amino acids. V was clipped by 6 bases and J by 8 bases; unmatched bases: 8. Germline lookup yields CDR1 MNHEY and CDR2 SMNVEV (reference sequence). The CDR3 nucleotides are TGTGCCAGCAGACTCCTCGGGACTAGCGGGGGGAAGCAGTACTTC. It translates to CASRLLGTSGGKQYF.

The sample holds one count of this clone. This chain uses TRBV7-2 with TRBJ1-2; D is undetermined. Trimming pared 5 bases from V and 4 bases from J, leaving 17 bases between. Germline assignment: CDR1 SGHTA and CDR2 FQGNSA. The CDR3 has 15 residues. Written as DNA, the CDR3 is TGTGCCAGCAGCCCTCGAGCGGGCCAGATCTATGGCTACACCTTC. It specifies CASSPRAGQIYGYTF.

The genes are TRBV11-2 and TRBJ2-1; D call uncertain. V was trimmed by 1 base and J by 8 bases, leaving 15 bases between them. CDR1 is SGHAT, CDR2 FQNNGV, per germline. The CDR3 spans 15 residues. CDR3 in amino acids: CASSLGVGEAHEQFF. In nucleotides, the CDR3 is TGTGCCAGCAGCTTAGGAGTAGGAGAAGCACATGAGCAGTTCTTC.

This chain joins TRBV5-8 and TRBJ2-2, with 8 bases aligning to TRBD2. This CDR3 spans 14 amino acids. Trimming removed 4 bases from V and 7 bases from J; junction bases left unmatched: 6. Per the germline V gene, CDR1 is SGHTS and CDR2 is YDEGEE. The CDR3 DNA is TGTGCCAGCAGCAAGGGACTAGTTATCGGGGAGCTGTTTTTT. Encoded protein: CASSKGLVIGELFF.

This clone was seen a handful of times. The chain joins TRBV7-2 to TRBJ2-7; D is undetermined. From germline, CDR1 is SGHTA and CDR2 FQGNSA. CDR3 size: 14 residues. V lost 1 base to trimming and J lost 7 bases, with 14 bases between them. This CDR3 is CASSLGSRPLEQYF. DNA of the CDR3: TGTGCCAGCAGCTTAGGGAGTCGCCCTCTGGAGCAGTACTTC.

The table lists this clone with a count of one. The same CDR3 can be traced to other DNA sequences in this sample. V and J are TRBV29-1 and TRBJ2-2; TRBD2 matches at 8 bases. Trimming removed 2 bases from V and 8 bases from J; junction bases left unmatched: 7. Germline assignment: CDR1 SQVTM and CDR2 ANQGSEA. The CDR3 is 14 amino acids. This CDR3 is CSVEKTSGGGELFF. The CDR3, as DNA: TGCAGCGTTGAAAAAACTAGCGGAGGGGGGGAGCTGTTTTTT.

This clone has a handful of counts. The chain joins TRBV18 to TRBJ1-5; 7 bases fit TRBD1. The CDR3 runs 16 residues. Unmatched junction bases numbered 6, after V lost 0 bases and J lost 4 bases. CDR1 and CDR2 from the germline V gene are KGHSH and LQKENI. The CDR3 bases are TGTGCCAGCTCACCACCCGGGACAGCCGGAAATCAGCCCCAGCATTTT. It codes for CASSPPGTAGNQPQHF.

The chain employs TRBV19 and TRBJ2-2, with D maybe TRBD1 (6 bases). The germline V gene encodes CDR1 LNHDA and CDR2 SQIVND (reference sequence). The CDR3 loop spans 16 amino acids. Trimming took off 5 bases at V and 2 bases at J, with 15 bases between the two ends. The CDR3 DNA sequence: TGTGCCAGTAGTCCCCCCCCCGGGACAAACACCGGGGAGCTGTTTTTT. Translating it yields CASSPPPGTNTGELFF.

V and J are TRBV5-6 and TRBJ2-3; TRBD2 aligns across 8 bases. After removal of 4 bases from V and 1 base from J, the junction contained 11 bases not matched to a gene. The CDR3 covers 17 residues. Per the germline V gene, CDR1 is SGHDT and CDR2 is YYEEEE. In DNA form, the CDR3 reads TGTGCCAGCAGCCCAGCGGGAGACCCCCTTCGCACAGATACGCAGTATTTT. Amino acids: CASSPAGDPLRTDTQYF.

The CDR3 protein is CAWSLQTYGYTF. Written as DNA, the CDR3 is TGTGCCTGGAGTTTACAGACCTATGGCTACACCTTC. This chain uses TRBV30 with TRBJ1-2; no reliable D call. The CDR3 sequence is 12 residues long. The V gene lost 2 bases and the J gene lost 4 bases, with 8 bases spanning the gap. Germline CDR1 GTSNPN, CDR2 SVGIG (reference sequence).

This clone was counted only a few times. The chain recombines TRBV5-1 with TRBJ2-1, with 9 bases identical to TRBD1. Germline V CDR1 and CDR2: SGHRS, YFSETQ. The CDR3 loop spans 12 amino acids. Trimming cost V 9 bases and J 9 bases; bases outside gene matches: 7. CDR3 bases: TGCGCCACCGGGACAGGGAGGGGTGAGCAGTTCTTC. It is translated as CATGTGRGEQFF.

The chain recombines TRBV28 with TRBJ1-5; a weak D match, TRBD1 (5 bases). The V gene's germline CDR1 is MDHEN and CDR2 SYDVKM. The V end was cut by 7 bases, the J end by 2 bases, with 6 bases between. This CDR3 has 12 amino acids. The CDR3 DNA reads TGTGCCAGCAAAGGGGGCAATCAGCCCCAGCATTTT. Translating gives CASKGGNQPQHF. Complete variable domain (other parts from reference TRBV28 and TRBJ1-5): DVKVTQSSRYLVKRTGEKVFLECVQDMDHENMFWYRQDPGLGLRLIYFSYDVKMKEKGDIPEGYSVSREKKERFSLILESASTNQTSMYLCASKGGNQPQHFGDGTRLSIL.

The chain recombines TRBV30 with TRBJ1-4, with a weak D call TRBD1 (5 bases). This CDR3 comprises 17 residues. CDR1 and CDR2 from the germline V gene are GTSNPN and SVGIG (reference sequence). V lost 4 bases to trimming and J lost 0 bases, with 18 bases between them. The CDR3 here is CAWKAARGDATNEKLFF. The DNA for the CDR3 is TGTGCCTGGAAAGCTGCTAGGGGAGACGCAACTAATGAAAAACTGTTTTTT.

The chain carries TRBV28 and TRBJ1-5; 7 bases fit TRBD1. Germline V gives CDR1 MDHEN, CDR2 SYDVKM. This CDR3 region has 15 residues. Losses at the gene ends were 8 bases for V and 3 bases for J; bases not matched to a gene: 10. The CDR3 spells CASRPGGDYNQPQHF. The CDR3 DNA reads as TGTGCCAGCCGTCCAGGGGGGGACTACAATCAGCCCCAGCATTTT.

V is TRBV15 and J is TRBJ2-1; tentative D call: TRBD2 (7 bases). CDR3 length equals 14 residues. Trimming shortened V by 8 bases and J by 8 bases, and 19 bases separated the two germline ends. Germline lookup yields CDR1 LNHNV and CDR2 YYDKDF (reference sequence). The CDR3 coding sequence is TGTGCCACCGGGGAGGGGGACGTCCGCGATGAGCAGTTCTTC. It encodes CATGEGDVRDEQFF. The variable domain in full, completed from reference TRBV15 and TRBJ2-1, reads DAMVIQNPRYQVTQFGKPVTLSCSQTLNHNVMYWYQQKSSQAPKLLFHYYDKDFNNEADTPDNFQSRRPNTSFCFLDIRSPGLGDTAMYLCATGEGDVRDEQFFGPGTRLTVL.